This TCR beta chain was documented in a study of shared clonotypes between healthy human individuals. Points on this clone: Other DNA sequences within the sample encode an identical CDR3.

The CDR3 is 13 amino acids. The V gene's germline CDR1 is SGHTA and CDR2 FQGTGA. Trimming shortened V by 2 bases and J by 2 bases, and 4 bases separated the two germline ends. Assay execution proceeded at the deep level. Libraries were prepared by immunoSEQ multiplex PCR; TCRdb keeps only in-frame clonotypes and omits some of them. The sample consists of around 1,100,000 clones, roughly 77% of them appearing once. The specimen was memory CD4+ T cells from PBMCs. The subset is: CD45RA-negative fraction. V and J are TRBV7-3 and TRBJ2-1; D unresolved. The sequence came from a man aged 18 to 29 in good health. Some clones in this sample may be carry-over from other donors' samples. CDR3 sequence: CASSLGTYNEQFF. CDR3 DNA: TGTGCCAGCAGCTTAGGTACCTACAATGAGCAGTTCTTC.